The next 14 T cell receptor beta chains were all read from a single sample in a study of T cells in localized non-small cell lung cancer. Sequenced by immunoSEQ multiplex PCR; TCRdb stores in-frame clones only, minus some. The table lists over a thousand clones, roughly 23% of them singletons. The sample consisted of normal lung tissue next to the tumor, taken before any cancer treatment. The receptors here all came from a woman aged 35-75 years with stage II lung adenocarcinoma.

A word on this clone: One end of the junction is discordant with germline, which a read error may explain. CDR3 sequence (DNA): TGTGCCATCAGTGCCGTGGACGGATTGGGGGGCTACACCTTC. Residues: CAISAVDGLGGYTF. The chain employs TRBV6-8 and TRBJ1-2; D is unclear. The CDR3 has 14 amino acids. Germline CDR1 reads MNHGY; CDR2 reads SAAAGT.

This clone is labeled medium-sized. The chain links TRBV11-3 to TRBJ2-2, with 8 bases matching TRBD2. Germline-derived CDR1 and CDR2 are SGHNT and YENEEA. The V and J ends lost 3 bases and 6 bases, in that order; junction bases with no gene match: 6. The CDR3 runs to 15 residues. Here the CDR3 reads CASSLVSGLAGELFF. As DNA, the CDR3 is TGTGCCAGCAGCTTGGTTTCGGGACTAGCCGGGGAGCTGTTTTTT.

By share, this clone ranks as medium-sized. J is TRBJ2-7 and V is TRBV6-8; D not resolved. Germline-derived CDR1 and CDR2 are MNHGY and SAAAGT. This CDR3 has 15 amino acids. V shed 0 bases and J shed 5 bases, with 14 bases lying between them. The CDR3, as DNA: TGTGCCAGCAGTTACTCTTTCGTCAAACCGAACGAGCAGTACTTC. Its protein is CASSYSFVKPNEQYF.

The chain is built from TRBV19 and TRBJ1-5, with 10 bases that match TRBD1. The CDR3 loop spans 15 amino acids. Germline-derived CDR1 and CDR2 are LNHDA and SQIVND (reference sequence). Germline trimming cut 10 bases from V and 2 bases from J; bases unmatched to any gene: 8. The CDR3 DNA reads as TGTGCCACCCTAGACAGGGGGCGAGGCAATCAGCCCCAGCATTTT. It yields the protein CATLDRGRGNQPQHF. The whole variable domain, filled in from reference TRBV19 and TRBJ1-5, reads DGGITQSPKYLFRKEGQNVTLSCEQNLNHDAMYWYRQDPGQGLRLIYYSQIVNDFQKGDIAEGYSVSREKKESFPLTVTSAQKNPTAFYLCATLDRGRGNQPQHFGDGTRLSIL.

This clone was counted a few times. The gene calls are TRBV9 and TRBJ1-1; maybe TRBD1 (5 bases). V was cut by 0 bases and J by 1 base, with 13 bases left in between. CDR3 length: 16 residues. CDR1 is SGDLS, CDR2 YYNGEE, per germline. CDR3 residues: CASSVEAGAENTEAFF. The CDR3 DNA is TGTGCCAGCAGCGTAGAAGCTGGGGCAGAGAACACTGAAGCTTTCTTT.

This clone was detected only once. This chain joins TRBV29-1 and TRBJ1-2; D not resolved. V dropped 1 base and J dropped 4 bases, with 7 bases sitting between them. Germline assignment: CDR1 SQVTM and CDR2 ANQGSEA. This CDR3 region has 12 residues. CDR3 sequence reads: CSVEGTPYGYTF. DNA for the CDR3: TGCAGCGTTGAAGGGACCCCCTATGGCTACACCTTC.

V is TRBV19 and J is TRBJ1-5; TRBD1 aligns across 7 bases. The trim removed 7 bases at V and 1 base at J, leaving 10 bases unmatched. The CDR3 covers 16 residues. CDR1 is LNHDA and CDR2 is SQIVND in the germline V gene (reference sequence). The CDR3 region has the DNA TGTGCCAGTACCCCCCTAGGACAGGCGAGCAATCAGCCCCAGCATTTT. Amino acid sequence: CASTPLGQASNQPQHF.

This clone was counted only a few times. The V call is TRBV11-3, the J call TRBJ1-1; TRBD1 aligns across 8 bases. The ends lost 6 bases at V and 7 bases at J; junction bases unmatched: 10. CDR1 and CDR2 from the germline V gene are SGHNT and YENEEA. The CDR3 has 14 residues. The CDR3 protein is CASRPRQGRSEAFF. The CDR3 nucleotides are TGTGCCAGCAGGCCCCGACAGGGGCGGAGTGAAGCTTTCTTT.

This clone is medium-sized within its sample. This chain connects TRBV6-7 to TRBJ2-1; D call uncertain. TRBV6-7 is classed as an ORF, of uncertain function. CDR3 length: 11 residues. Trimming took off 2 bases at V and 8 bases at J, with 4 bases between the two ends. As DNA, the CDR3 is TGTGCCAGCAGTTACGCCCATGAGCAGTTCTTC. Its protein is CASSYAHEQFF.

In its sample, this clone was seen a few times. The V call is TRBV28, the J call TRBJ2-5; TRBD1 aligns across 9 bases. The CDR3 consists of 12 residues. V lost 10 bases and J lost 5; bases outside the gene matches: 5. Germline loops: CDR1 MDHEN, CDR2 SYDVKM. This CDR3 is CAIQGAHETQYF. CDR3 DNA sequence: TGTGCCATACAGGGGGCGCATGAGACCCAGTACTTC.

By share of the sample, this clone is medium-sized. The chain is built from TRBV11-3 and TRBJ2-7, with D uncertain. Trimming removed 2 bases at V and 0 bases at J, with 11 bases between. This CDR3 contains 15 residues. Germline CDR1 is SGHNT and CDR2 is YENEEA. The CDR3 DNA follows: TGTGCCAGCAGCTTAAAGGCCGGGCCCTCCTACGAGCAGTACTTC. Protein sequence: CASSLKAGPSYEQYF.

The V and J genes are TRBV28 and TRBJ1-2; D unclear. The V gene lost 5 bases and the J gene lost 4 bases, with 8 bases spanning the gap. Germline assignment: CDR1 MDHEN and CDR2 SYDVKM. This CDR3 region has 12 residues. The DNA for the CDR3 is TGTGCCAGCAGTCTCAGCCTCTATGGCTACACCTTC. Its protein is CASSLSLYGYTF.

The chain uses TRBV9 and TRBJ2-7; 8 bases are shared with TRBD2. Germline CDR1 and CDR2: SGDLS and YYNGEE. The CDR3 spans 15 residues. V gave up 0 bases and J gave up 1 base; unmatched junction bases: 3. This chain's CDR3 is CASSVGGGRSYEQYF. Written as DNA, the CDR3 is TGTGCCAGCAGCGTAGGAGGCGGGAGGTCCTACGAGCAGTACTTC. The full variable domain, with the rest looked up from reference TRBV9 and TRBJ2-7, is DSGVTQTPKHLITATGQRVTLRCSPRSGDLSVYWYQQSLDQGLQFLIQYYNGEERAKGNILERFSAQQFPDLHSELNLSSLELGDSALYFCASSVGGGRSYEQYFGPGTRLTVT.

The rearrangement links TRBV9 to TRBJ2-7; 14 nucleotides line up with TRBD2. Germline V gene data show CDR1 as SGDLS and CDR2 as YYNGEE. This CDR3 is 17 amino acids long. V lost 5 bases and J lost 0; bases outside the gene matches: 7. This chain's CDR3 is CASSAGLAGDSSYEQYF. The CDR3 DNA reads TGTGCCAGCAGTGCGGGACTAGCGGGGGACAGCTCCTACGAGCAGTACTTC.